The T cell receptor beta chain under discussion was sequenced for a study of shared clonotypes between healthy human individuals. Whole-study findings and limits: Represented genetic and exposure-history diversity was restricted by having few donors.

Each subset's genomic DNA was shared equally among a number of immunoSEQ plates. Profiling relied on immunoSEQ multiplex PCR, and the TCRdb table lists in-frame clones only, not all of them. The sample includes around 2,000,000 clones, 90% to 95% of them seen just once. V was pared by 5 bases and J by 8 bases, with 11 bases of the junction left unmatched. The length of the CDR3 is 15 residues. CDR1 and CDR2 (germline): MDHEN, SYDVKM. This clone was recorded only once. Its antigen is unidentified. The donor cohort consisted entirely of Caucasian adults residing in Nashville, Tennessee. The clonotype was recovered from a man between 18 and 29 years old in good health. The chain joins TRBV28 to TRBJ2-2; 7 bases map to TRBD1. The sequencing input was naive CD4+ T cells sorted from blood. Subset here: CD45RA+ positively selected. This chain's CDR3 is CASSPPRGRFGELFF. The CDR3 region has the DNA TGTGCCAGCAGTCCACCCAGGGGGAGATTTGGGGAGCTGTTTTTT.